One sample yielded the 21 T cell receptor beta chains listed below, sequenced in a study of siplizumab effects on memory and regulatory T cells. Libraries were prepared by immunoSEQ multiplex PCR; TCRdb keeps only in-frame clonotypes and omits some of them. The table lists approximately 7,000 clones, roughly two thirds of them singletons. Sequenced input: effector memory CD8+ T cells sorted from blood. The subset was: unstimulated CD8+ effector memory T cells. These receptors originate from a human donor in good health.

V and J are TRBV28 and TRBJ2-7, with D possibly being TRBD1 (6 bases). This CDR3 spans 12 amino acids. V lost 4 bases, J lost 3 bases, and 7 bases lay in between. The germline CDR1 and CDR2 sequences are MDHEN and SYDVKM. CDR3 sequence reads: CASSYRDYEQYF. The CDR3 region has the DNA TGTGCCAGCAGTTACAGGGACTACGAGCAGTACTTC.

Here the CDR3 reads CASSQGRSAFYEQYF. The CDR3 region has the DNA TGTGCCAGCAGCCAAGGGCGATCCGCATTCTACGAGCAGTACTTC. The chain combines TRBV14 with TRBJ2-7; unclear D gene. V shed 1 base and J shed 3 bases, with 13 bases lying between them. The CDR3 is made up of 15 amino acids. CDR1 and CDR2 from the germline V gene are SGHDN and FVKESK. The full variable domain, its missing parts supplied by reference TRBV14 and TRBJ2-7, is EAGVTQFPSHSVIEKGQTVTLRCDPISGHDNLYWYRRVMGKEIKFLLHFVKESKQDESGMPNNRFLAERTGGTYSTLKVQPAELEDSGVYFCASSQGRSAFYEQYFGPGTRLTVT.

The chain is built from TRBV9 and TRBJ2-3; D remains unclear. V lost 5 bases and J 3 bases, leaving 10 bases between the germline ends. CDR1 is SGDLS, CDR2 YYNGEE, per germline. This CDR3 has 13 amino acids. The CDR3 coding sequence is TGTGCCAGCAGTCTAGAGTATACAGATACGCAGTATTTT. Translated: CASSLEYTDTQYF.

The J gene is TRBJ1-3, the V gene TRBV9; possible D gene TRBD1, 5 bases. The germline V and J ends were trimmed by 0 bases and 0 bases, with 10 bases remaining between them. This CDR3 spans 16 amino acids. The germline CDR1 and CDR2 sequences are SGDLS and YYNGEE. CDR3 region: CASSVGTGISGNTIYF. The CDR3 nucleotides are TGTGCCAGCAGCGTAGGAACAGGCATCTCTGGAAACACCATATATTTT.

The chain has TRBV5-3 and TRBJ1-1; maybe TRBD1 (6 bases). TRBV5-3 is given ORF status, its function remaining uncertain. The CDR3 is made up of 12 amino acids. Deletions cut 8 bases from V and 3 bases from J, with 11 bases between. The CDR3 DNA follows: TGTGCCAGCAGCGGACAGTACACTGAAGCTTTCTTT. Its protein is CASSGQYTEAFF.

This chain uses TRBV4-1 with TRBJ2-7, with D possibly TRBD2 on 5 matching bases. Trimming cost V 1 base and J 4 bases, with 11 bases left between them. CDR3 length: 14 residues. Germline V gene data show CDR1 as MGHRA and CDR2 as YSYEKL. CDR3 sequence: CASSQVARRYEQYF. As DNA, the CDR3 is TGCGCCAGCAGCCAAGTGGCCAGGAGGTACGAGCAGTACTTC.

The gene calls are TRBV4-3 and TRBJ1-3, with a tentative D call TRBD1 (5 bases). The V end lost 0 bases, the J end lost 4 bases, and 10 bases lay between the germline ends. CDR1 LGHNA and CDR2 YSLEER come from the germline V gene. The CDR3 runs to 15 residues. CDR3 sequence (DNA): TGCGCCAGCAGCCAAGAAAGGGGCCTAGGAAACACCATATATTTT. Translation: CASSQERGLGNTIYF.

The chain combines TRBV14 with TRBJ2-1; D is possibly TRBD2 (6 bases). V was shortened by 4 bases and J by 5 bases, with 12 bases between the two germline ends. The CDR3 is 14 amino acids. Per the germline V gene, CDR1 is SGHDN and CDR2 is FVKESK. The DNA for the CDR3 is TGTGCCAGCAGCCCCGGGACTGGGAACAATGAGCAGTTCTTC. Encoded protein: CASSPGTGNNEQFF.

This chain links TRBV9 with TRBJ2-7, with 7 bases aligning to TRBD1. With 0 bases clipped from V and 13 bases from J, the junction kept 7 bases outside the gene matches. CDR3 length: 12 amino acids. The germline gives CDR1 SGDLS, CDR2 YYNGEE. The CDR3 here is CASSVEKGAIYF. The CDR3 DNA sequence: TGTGCCAGCAGCGTAGAAAAGGGGGCAATATACTTC.

V gene TRBV11-3 combines with J gene TRBJ2-5; D gene unclear. V lost 4 bases and J 2 bases, leaving 11 bases between the germline ends. From germline, CDR1 is SGHNT and CDR2 YENEEA. This CDR3 region has 14 residues. CDR3 DNA sequence: TGTGCCAGCAGCTCGCGACTCCCTCAAGAGACCCAGTACTTC. Translation gives CASSSRLPQETQYF.

The chain is built from TRBV4-1 and TRBJ2-1; 8 bases map to TRBD1. Germline V gives CDR1 MGHRA, CDR2 YSYEKL. The CDR3 is 14 residues long. The V and J ends lost 1 base and 9 bases, in that order; junction bases with no gene match: 5. The CDR3 is CASSQGGTGGEQFF. The CDR3 bases are TGCGCCAGCAGCCAAGGGGGGACAGGTGGTGAGCAGTTCTTC.

Here the CDR3 reads CASSLRAGANVLTF. CDR3 DNA sequence: TGTGCCAGCAGCCTCCGAGCTGGGGCCAACGTCCTGACTTTC. The chain recombines TRBV13 with TRBJ2-6; D is unresolved. The CDR3 is made up of 14 amino acids. Germline V gene lookup returns CDR1 PRHDT and CDR2 FYEKMQ (reference sequence). Trimming took off 5 bases at V and 2 bases at J, with 7 bases between the two ends.

About this clone: A read error may produce the germline difference seen at one junction end. The chain carries TRBV6-6 and TRBJ1-1; weak D call: TRBD1 (6 bases). The germline V gene has CDR1 MNHNY and CDR2 SVGAGI (reference sequence). The CDR3 totals 13 residues. The CDR3 loop is CASSETGNAEASF. CDR3 sequence (DNA): TGTGCCAGCAGCGAAACAGGGAACGCTGAAGCTTCCTTT.

V gene TRBV7-8 combines with J gene TRBJ2-1; unclear D gene. The V and J ends lost 0 bases and 5 bases respectively, with 5 bases between them. Germline V gene data show CDR1 as SGHVS and CDR2 as FQNEAQ. The CDR3 is 13 amino acids. CDR3 residues: CASSLAAHNEQFF. The CDR3 region has the DNA TGTGCCAGCAGCTTAGCCGCTCACAATGAGCAGTTCTTC.

This chain uses TRBV6-4 with TRBJ2-2; the D gene is possibly TRBD2 (6 bases). This CDR3 region has 15 residues. Trimming pared 0 bases from V and 1 base from J, leaving 6 bases between. The germline V gene encodes CDR1 MRHNA and CDR2 SNTAGT. CDR3 DNA sequence: TGTGCCAGCAGTGACTCTAGCGGGAACACCGGGGAGCTGTTTTTT. It is translated as CASSDSSGNTGELFF.

The CDR3 nucleotides read TGTGCCAGCAGCTTAGCCGCGGACAAGAACACTGAAGCTTTCTTT. As protein: CASSLAADKNTEAFF. The chain couples TRBV7-8 to TRBJ1-1, with D possibly TRBD1 on 5 matching bases. The germline V gene encodes CDR1 SGHVS and CDR2 FQNEAQ. V was trimmed by 0 bases and J by 1 base, leaving 9 bases between them. The CDR3 length is 15 residues.

J is TRBJ1-5 and V is TRBV10-2; D ambiguous. The CDR3 contains 15 residues. Looked up from germline, CDR1 is WSHSY and CDR2 is SAAADI. V was pared by 3 bases and J by 0 bases, with 9 bases between. CDR3 protein: CASSEAGLSNQPQHF. CDR3 sequence (DNA): TGCGCCAGCAGTGAAGCAGGACTTAGCAATCAGCCCCAGCATTTT.

CDR3 nucleotide sequence: TGTGCCAGCAGCGAGGGGGGAGGTGGAGCCAAAAACATTCAGTACTTC. This sequence encodes CASSEGGGGAKNIQYF. V is TRBV9 and J is TRBJ2-4; perhaps D is TRBD1 or TRBD2 (6 bases each). The germline V gene has CDR1 SGDLS and CDR2 YYNGEE. CDR3 length: 16 amino acids. The germline V and J ends were trimmed by 3 bases and 0 bases, with 13 bases remaining between them.

The rearrangement joins TRBV19 to TRBJ2-1, with TRBD2 matching over 10 bases. The CDR3 loop spans 11 amino acids. Looked up from germline, CDR1 is LNHDA and CDR2 is SQIVND (reference sequence). CDR3 nucleotides: TGTGCTAGCGGGAGGTCTGATGAGCAGTTCTTC. Protein sequence: CASGRSDEQFF.

This clone occurred once. V gene TRBV5-8 combines with J gene TRBJ2-5; D is unclear. Germline loops: CDR1 SGHTS, CDR2 YDEGEE. Trimming cost V 0 bases and J 1 base, with 7 bases left between them. The CDR3 length is 14 residues. The CDR3 reads CASSLGRAQETQYF. For the CDR3, the DNA is TGTGCCAGCAGCTTGGGACGAGCCCAAGAGACCCAGTACTTC.

This clone was observed a single time. V and J are TRBV6-1 and TRBJ2-1; TRBD2 might be the D (5 bases). Germline V gives CDR1 MNHNS, CDR2 SASEGT. The length of the CDR3 is 14 residues. V lost 3 bases and J 3 bases, leaving 9 bases between the germline ends. CDR3: CASSDYRDYNEQFF. For the CDR3, the DNA is TGTGCCAGCAGTGATTACCGGGACTACAATGAGCAGTTCTTC.